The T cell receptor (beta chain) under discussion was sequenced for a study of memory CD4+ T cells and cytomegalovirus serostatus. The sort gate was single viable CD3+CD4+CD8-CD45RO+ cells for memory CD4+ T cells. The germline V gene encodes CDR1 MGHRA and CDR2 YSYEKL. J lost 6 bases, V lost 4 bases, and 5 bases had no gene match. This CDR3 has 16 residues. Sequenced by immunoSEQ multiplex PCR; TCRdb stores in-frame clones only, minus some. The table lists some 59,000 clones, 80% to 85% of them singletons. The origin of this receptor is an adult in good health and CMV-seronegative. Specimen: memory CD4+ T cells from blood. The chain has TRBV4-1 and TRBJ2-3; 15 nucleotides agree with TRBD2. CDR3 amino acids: CASSPGLAGGRDTQYF. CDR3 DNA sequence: TGCGCCAGCAGCCCGGGACTAGCGGGAGGTCGGGATACGCAGTATTTT.